The 28 T cell receptor beta chains given below trace back to one sample, sequenced in a study of siplizumab effects on memory and regulatory T cells. Sequenced by immunoSEQ multiplex PCR; TCRdb stores in-frame clones only, minus some. The sample yields 85,000 to 130,000 clones, more than 85% seen once. Sequenced input: Tregs sorted from blood. Receptors originate from a human donor in good health.

The chain combines TRBV18 with TRBJ2-6; D is unclear. Germline V gene data show CDR1 as KGHSH and CDR2 as LQKENI. V was clipped by 0 bases and J by 4 bases, with 10 bases between them. This CDR3 is built from 16 residues. Here the CDR3 DNA reads TGTGCCAGCTCACCACCGGTGGGGTCCGGGGCCAACGTCCTGACTTTC. This codes for CASSPPVGSGANVLTF.

The chain uses TRBV30 and TRBJ2-2; D may match TRBD1 or TRBD2 (6 bases each). V was shortened by 1 base and J by 3 bases, with 9 bases between the two germline ends. The length of the CDR3 is 14 residues. CDR1 is GTSNPN, CDR2 SVGIG, per germline (reference sequence). CDR3 nucleotide sequence: TGTGCCTGGAGTGGGGGGGCCGACACCGGGGAGCTGTTTTTT. It specifies CAWSGGADTGELFF.

The chain couples TRBV5-1 to TRBJ1-4; unclear D gene. The V end was cut by 4 bases, the J end by 3 bases, with 10 bases between. The germline V gene has CDR1 SGHRS and CDR2 YFSETQ. This CDR3 spans 14 amino acids. CDR3 nucleotide sequence: TGCGCCAGCAGCCCCGCCGTCCCTAATGAAAAACTGTTTTTT. It encodes CASSPAVPNEKLFF. Looking up the rest from reference TRBV5-1 and TRBJ1-4 gives the full variable domain: KAGVTQTPRYLIKTRGQQVTLSCSPISGHRSVSWYQQTPGQGLQFLFEYFSETQRNKGNFPGRFSGRQFSNSRSEMNVSTLELGDSALYLCASSPAVPNEKLFFGSGTQLSVL.

The chain joins TRBV5-1 to TRBJ2-2, with D unresolved. The CDR3 runs to 14 residues. With 0 bases removed from V and 9 bases from J, the gap between germline ends came to 12 bases. Germline V gene sequence: CDR1 SGHRS, CDR2 YFSETQ. The CDR3 region has the DNA TGCGCCAGCAGCTTGGCAGGAGAGCCCCGGGAGCTGTTTTTT. The encoded protein is CASSLAGEPRELFF. Filled out from reference TRBV5-1 and TRBJ2-2, the complete variable domain reads KAGVTQTPRYLIKTRGQQVTLSCSPISGHRSVSWYQQTPGQGLQFLFEYFSETQRNKGNFPGRFSGRQFSNSRSEMNVSTLELGDSALYLCASSLAGEPRELFFGEGSRLTVL.

The chain is built from TRBV4-2 and TRBJ2-3; 10 bases fit TRBD2. The CDR3 loop spans 18 amino acids. The V gene's germline CDR1 is LGHNA and CDR2 YNFKEQ. With 0 bases clipped from V and 4 bases from J, the junction kept 10 bases outside the gene matches. The CDR3 loop is CASSQEISLAGVADTQYF. The CDR3 DNA reads TGTGCCAGCAGCCAAGAAATAAGCCTAGCGGGAGTTGCAGATACGCAGTATTTT.

This clone turned up a few times. The rearrangement links TRBV2 to TRBJ1-4, with D perhaps matching TRBD1 (5 bases). The CDR3 has 12 amino acids. From germline, CDR1 is SNHLY and CDR2 FYNNEI. The V end lost 6 bases, the J end lost 5 bases, and 7 bases lay between the germline ends. CDR3 nucleotide sequence: TGTGCCAGCAGCGCAGGGAATGAAAAACTGTTTTTT. Its translation: CASSAGNEKLFF.

This clone has more than one count but fewer than ten. The genes are TRBV6-5 and TRBJ2-4; 7 bases are shared with TRBD1. The CDR3 length is 14 residues. The germline V gene has CDR1 MNHEY and CDR2 SVGAGI. Trimming cost V 6 bases and J 6 bases; bases outside gene matches: 8. The CDR3 here is CASSSRTGLNIQYF. Here the CDR3 DNA reads TGTGCCAGCAGCTCTCGGACAGGACTAAACATTCAGTACTTC.

The rearrangement links TRBV7-8 to TRBJ2-2, with 7 bases aligning to TRBD2. Germline assignment: CDR1 SGHVS and CDR2 FQNEAQ. After removal of 4 bases from V and 1 base from J, the junction contained 3 bases not matched to a gene. The CDR3 is 15 amino acids. CDR3 in amino acids: CASSWKRGNTGELFF. CDR3 DNA: TGTGCCAGCAGCTGGAAGCGGGGGAACACCGGGGAGCTGTTTTTT.

This chain's CDR3 is CASSPIGEDQPQHF. The DNA of the CDR3 is TGTGCCAGCAGCCCCATAGGGGAGGATCAGCCCCAGCATTTT. The chain is built from TRBV6-6 and TRBJ1-5; tentative D call: TRBD1 (5 bases). The CDR3 is 14 residues long. Trimming took 6 bases from V and 5 from J, leaving 14 bases between them. CDR1 MNHNY and CDR2 SVGAGI come from the germline V gene (reference sequence).

This rearrangement joins TRBV10-1 to TRBJ2-3; 7 bases are shared with TRBD1. V shed 7 bases and J 4 bases; nucleotides not matched to a gene: 11. CDR3 length: 15 amino acids. Per the germline V gene, CDR1 is WNHNN and CDR2 is SYGVQD (reference sequence). CDR3 in DNA: TGCGCCAGCATCCGAGGGGGCTTTTCTTCAGATACGCAGTATTTT. Its translation is CASIRGGFSSDTQYF.

This chain connects TRBV18 to TRBJ2-6, with a tentative D call TRBD2 (5 bases). Germline V gene sequence: CDR1 KGHSH, CDR2 LQKENI. V lost 6 bases and J lost 0, with 12 bases in between. The CDR3 is made up of 16 amino acids. This CDR3 is CASSPGLFSGANVLTF. The CDR3 DNA reads as TGTGCCAGCTCCCCTGGACTCTTCTCTGGGGCCAACGTCCTGACTTTC.

The chain joins TRBV13 to TRBJ2-3; D is undetermined. Looked up from germline, CDR1 is PRHDT and CDR2 is FYEKMQ (reference sequence). The CDR3 covers 12 residues. Trimming took off 3 bases at V and 2 bases at J, with 3 bases between the two ends. CDR3 sequence: CASSFNTDTQYF. CDR3 bases: TGTGCCAGCAGCTTTAACACAGATACGCAGTATTTT.

V usage is TRBV7-9 and J usage is TRBJ1-2, with D perhaps matching TRBD1 (6 bases). CDR3 length: 13 residues. Looked up from germline, CDR1 is SEHNR and CDR2 is FQNEAQ (reference sequence). The germline V and J ends were trimmed by 7 bases and 2 bases, with 11 bases remaining between them. The CDR3 nucleotides read TGTGCCAGCACCCATACAGGGAACTATGGCTACACCTTC. Translating it yields CASTHTGNYGYTF.

CDR3 amino acids: CATTIAGGNYEQYF. DNA for the CDR3: TGTGCCACAACTATAGCGGGAGGCAACTACGAGCAGTACTTC. The chain uses TRBV10-3 and TRBJ2-7; 10 bases are shared with TRBD2. With 10 bases clipped from V and 3 bases from J, the junction kept 9 bases outside the gene matches. This CDR3 region has 14 residues. CDR1 and CDR2 (germline): ENHRY, SYGVKD.

This sequence joins TRBV29-1 and TRBJ1-2; no clear D. The germline V and J ends were trimmed by 5 bases and 5 bases, with 6 bases remaining between them. Germline CDR1 is SQVTM and CDR2 is ANQGSEA. CDR3 length: 10 residues. CDR3 residues: CSVLGYGYTF. The CDR3 DNA sequence: TGCAGCGTTCTAGGGTATGGCTACACCTTC. Variable domain in full (rest from reference TRBV29-1 and TRBJ1-2): SAVISQKPSRDICQRGTSLTIQCQVDSQVTMMFWYRQQPGQSLTLIATANQGSEATYESGFVIDKFPISRPNLTFSTLTVSNMSPEDSSIYLCSVLGYGYTFGSGTRLTVV.

This chain links TRBV19 with TRBJ1-5; weak D call: TRBD1 (5 bases). CDR1 and CDR2 (germline): LNHDA, SQIVND (reference sequence). V was shortened by 0 bases and J by 6 bases, with 15 bases between the two germline ends. The CDR3 totals 16 residues. The CDR3 sequence: CASSIDGGRGTQPQHF. Written as DNA, the CDR3 is TGTGCCAGTAGTATAGATGGGGGTAGGGGCACTCAGCCCCAGCATTTT.

The chain links TRBV4-2 to TRBJ1-1; D is undetermined. The CDR3 extends over 15 amino acids. CDR1 LGHNA and CDR2 YNFKEQ come from the germline V gene. V shed 4 bases and J shed 3 bases, with 15 bases lying between them. The CDR3 region has the DNA TGTGCCAGCAGCCTCAGACCCTCGGCGCACACTGAAGCTTTCTTT. Residues: CASSLRPSAHTEAFF.

V and J are TRBV19 and TRBJ1-5, with D unresolved. CDR3 length: 12 residues. The germline CDR1 and CDR2 sequences are LNHDA and SQIVND (reference sequence). V lost 8 bases and J 3 bases, leaving 8 bases between the germline ends. CDR3 in amino acids: CASRASNQPQHF. The CDR3, as DNA: TGTGCCAGTCGCGCATCCAATCAGCCCCAGCATTTT.

The chain joins TRBV30 to TRBJ1-2; a possible D gene is TRBD1 (5 bases). Germline-derived CDR1 and CDR2 are GTSNPN and SVGIG (reference sequence). V lost 0 bases and J lost 8, with 13 bases in between. The CDR3 totals 13 residues. The CDR3 loop reads CAWSVLGGSGYTF. In nucleotides, the CDR3 is TGTGCCTGGAGTGTCCTGGGGGGAAGCGGCTACACCTTC.

The rearrangement uses TRBV29-1 and TRBJ2-4; weak D call: TRBD1 (6 bases). V was pared by 5 bases and J by 3 bases, with 23 bases between. This CDR3 comprises 17 residues. Germline V gene lookup returns CDR1 SQVTM and CDR2 ANQGSEA. In DNA, the CDR3 is TGCAGCGTTAAAAGATTCGGACCAGGGGAAGGCAAAAACATTCAGTACTTC. This codes for CSVKRFGPGEGKNIQYF.

The gene calls are TRBV29-1 and TRBJ2-2, with 9 bases fitting TRBD2. The germline CDR1 and CDR2 sequences are SQVTM and ANQGSEA. V lost 7 bases, J lost 0 bases, and 6 bases stayed unmatched. The length of the CDR3 is 15 residues. The CDR3 spells CSATRGGTNTGELFF. CDR3 sequence (DNA): TGCAGCGCCACGCGGGGGGGGACGAACACCGGGGAGCTGTTTTTT.

For the CDR3, the DNA is TGTGCCTGGAGTCCGGGGCTGGTTCTAGGAGGCTACACCTTC. This encodes CAWSPGLVLGGYTF. The J gene is TRBJ1-2, the V gene TRBV30; tentatively, D is TRBD1 (5 bases). V shed 2 bases and J shed 8 bases, with 18 bases lying between them. Germline loops: CDR1 GTSNPN, CDR2 SVGIG (reference sequence). This CDR3 contains 14 residues.

This sequence joins TRBV4-1 and TRBJ1-1; D ambiguous. The CDR3 extends over 15 amino acids. Germline V gene sequence: CDR1 MGHRA, CDR2 YSYEKL. With 4 bases removed from V and 4 bases from J, the gap between germline ends came to 16 bases. This CDR3 is CASSPWTRPGTEAFF. CDR3 in DNA: TGCGCCAGCAGCCCGTGGACGAGACCAGGCACTGAAGCTTTCTTT.

The rearrangement links TRBV11-3 to TRBJ2-2, with D possibly matching TRBD1 (5 bases). Germline CDR1 reads SGHNT; CDR2 reads YENEEA. The V gene lost 2 bases and the J gene lost 0 bases, with 7 bases spanning the gap. This CDR3 has 15 residues. The CDR3 nucleotides read TGTGCCAGCAGCTTATCCAGGGCGAACACCGGGGAGCTGTTTTTT. Translation gives CASSLSRANTGELFF. Based on the CDR3 plus reference TRBV11-3 and TRBJ2-2, the full variable domain is EAGVVQSPRYKIIEKKQPVAFWCNPISGHNTLYWYLQNLGQGPELLIRYENEEAVDDSQLPKDRFSAERLKGVDSTLKIQPAELGDSAVYLCASSLSRANTGELFFGEGSRLTVL.

The V and J genes are TRBV27 and TRBJ1-1; D is undetermined. The CDR3 is 15 residues long. Germline assignment: CDR1 MNHEY and CDR2 SMNVEV (reference sequence). Between the trimmed V and J ends, which lost 3 bases and 1 base, there was a span of 12 bases. The CDR3 nucleotides read TGTGCCAGCAGTTTTTTAGGCGTGCAGAACACTGAAGCTTTCTTT. Translation gives CASSFLGVQNTEAFF.

The chain links TRBV11-3 to TRBJ2-3, with TRBD2 matching 11 bases. V was pared by 5 bases and J by 1 base, with 2 bases of the junction left unmatched. From germline, CDR1 is SGHNT and CDR2 YENEEA. The CDR3 runs 15 residues. In nucleotides, the CDR3 is TGTGCCAGCAGCGTGGGACTAGCGGGCACAGATACGCAGTATTTT. Residues: CASSVGLAGTDTQYF.

In this sample, this clone turned up once. The V and J genes are TRBV5-4 and TRBJ1-1, with D perhaps matching TRBD1 (6 bases). Germline V CDR1 and CDR2: SGHNT, YYREEE (reference sequence). V was cut by 3 bases and J by 0 bases, with 9 bases left in between. The CDR3 totals 14 residues. The CDR3 coding sequence is TGTGCCAGCAGCTCGGGACAAGTGAACACTGAAGCTTTCTTT. Protein sequence: CASSSGQVNTEAFF.

The V gene is TRBV6-1, the J gene TRBJ2-1; perhaps TRBD2 as D (7 bases). V lost 1 base, J lost 3 bases, and 16 bases lay in between. The germline V gene encodes CDR1 MNHNS and CDR2 SASEGT. The CDR3 runs 17 residues. CDR3 residues: CASSEVRGGASYNEQFF. The DNA of the CDR3 is TGTGCCAGCAGTGAAGTTCGTGGGGGGGCCAGCTACAATGAGCAGTTCTTC.